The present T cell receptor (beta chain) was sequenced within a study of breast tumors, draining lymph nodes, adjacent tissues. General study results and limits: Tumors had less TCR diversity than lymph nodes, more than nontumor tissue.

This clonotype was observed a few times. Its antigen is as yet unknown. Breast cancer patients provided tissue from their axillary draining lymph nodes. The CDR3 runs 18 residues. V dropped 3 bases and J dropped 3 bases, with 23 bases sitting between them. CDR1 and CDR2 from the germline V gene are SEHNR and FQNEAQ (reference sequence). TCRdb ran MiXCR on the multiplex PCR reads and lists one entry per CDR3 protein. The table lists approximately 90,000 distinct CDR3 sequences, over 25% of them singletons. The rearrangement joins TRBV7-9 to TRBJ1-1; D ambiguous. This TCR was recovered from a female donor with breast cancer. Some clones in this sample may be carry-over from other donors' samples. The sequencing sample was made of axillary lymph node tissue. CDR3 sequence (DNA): TGTGCCAGCAGCTTCTTTCCCCCAAGGGTCGATAGAGACACTGAAGCTTTCTTT. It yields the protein CASSFFPPRVDRDTEAFF.